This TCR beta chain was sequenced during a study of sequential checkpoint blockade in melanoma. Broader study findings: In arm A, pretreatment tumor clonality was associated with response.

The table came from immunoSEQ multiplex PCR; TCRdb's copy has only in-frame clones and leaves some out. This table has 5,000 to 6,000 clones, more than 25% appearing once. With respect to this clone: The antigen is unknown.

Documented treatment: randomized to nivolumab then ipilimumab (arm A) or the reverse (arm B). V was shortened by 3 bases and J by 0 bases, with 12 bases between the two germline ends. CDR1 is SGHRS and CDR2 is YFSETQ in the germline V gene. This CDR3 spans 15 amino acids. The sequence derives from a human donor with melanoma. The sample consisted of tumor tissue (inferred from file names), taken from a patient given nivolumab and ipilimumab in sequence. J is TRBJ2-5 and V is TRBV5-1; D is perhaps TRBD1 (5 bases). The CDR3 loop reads CASSSGDSYQETQYF. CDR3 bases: TGCGCCAGCAGCTCGGGTGACAGTTACCAAGAGACCCAGTACTTC.